The clone carrying this T cell receptor (beta chain) was seen a handful of times. Its antigen is unknown. Only in-frame clones appear in the TCRdb table, and some are missing; sequencing was by immunoSEQ multiplex PCR. The sample yields around 53,000 clones, roughly 90% seen once. These data are taken from a study of chemoradiotherapy in HPV16-positive cancers. There are 16 residues in the CDR3. V was clipped by 4 bases and J by 6 bases, with 19 bases between them. Germline CDR1 MNHNS, CDR2 SASEGT. Whole-study results and caveats: In HPV16-positive patients, HPV-responsive T-cell expansion tracked better recurrence-free survival. Candidate HPV-specific clones and E7-related TCR motifs grew in tumor during treatment.

The TCR comes from a human donor with HPV-associated anogenital cancer. The chain combines TRBV6-1 with TRBJ1-5; D remains ambiguous. The sequenced sample was blood, obtained from a patient who underwent chemoradiotherapy. The CDR3 spells CASSAVAFQRGQPQHF. The CDR3 nucleotides are TGTGCCAGCAGTGCCGTAGCCTTTCAACGGGGTCAGCCCCAGCATTTT.